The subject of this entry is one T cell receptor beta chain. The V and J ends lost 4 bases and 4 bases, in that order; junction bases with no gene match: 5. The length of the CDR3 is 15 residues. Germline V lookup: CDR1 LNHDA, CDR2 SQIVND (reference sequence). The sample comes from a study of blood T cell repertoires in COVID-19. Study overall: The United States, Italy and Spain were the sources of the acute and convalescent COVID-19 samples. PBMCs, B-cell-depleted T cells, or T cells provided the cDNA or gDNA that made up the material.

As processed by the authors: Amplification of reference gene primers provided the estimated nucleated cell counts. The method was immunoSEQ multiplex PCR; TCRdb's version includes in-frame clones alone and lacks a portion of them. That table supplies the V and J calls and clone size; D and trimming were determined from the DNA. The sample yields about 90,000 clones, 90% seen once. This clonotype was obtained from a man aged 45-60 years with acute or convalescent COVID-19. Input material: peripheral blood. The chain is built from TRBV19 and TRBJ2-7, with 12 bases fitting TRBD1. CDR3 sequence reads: CASSREGQGAYEQYF. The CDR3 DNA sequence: TGTGCCAGTAGTAGAGAGGGACAGGGGGCTTACGAGCAGTACTTC.